This paragraph covers one TCR beta chain sequence. No antigen is known for it. Some clones are missing from TCRdb's copy, which holds only in-frame ones; the method was immunoSEQ multiplex PCR. The sample holds about 480,000 clones, approximately 88% seen once. Sample treatment: around 19 received Ad26.COV2.S at low or high dose, single or two shots; about 5 received placebo; per-sample allocation not given. Day 63 after the first vaccine or placebo injection was the time point for sampling. Recruitment in Boston yielded a donor of adult age, 18-55 years. The source of the sample is a study of Ad26.COV2.S vaccination and SARS-CoV-2 variants. Germline V gene data show CDR1 as SGHDN and CDR2 as FVKESK. This CDR3 has 15 amino acids. Trimming stripped 4 bases from V and 2 bases from J, with 15 bases between. Study-wide points: Reportedly, spike-specific CD8+ and CD4+ T cell responses achieved substantial breadth once vaccination had taken place.

Sequenced here: peripheral blood, sampled in a trial of Ad26.COV2.S vaccine versus placebo. V and J are TRBV14 and TRBJ2-7; TRBD2 is a possible D gene (7 bases). The TCR sequence derives from a person between 18 and 59 years old who received the Ad26.COV2.S COVID-19 vaccine or a placebo. The CDR3 bases are TGTGCCAGCAGCCGATTGAGAGGGGGGGCCTACGAGCAGTACTTC. Translating gives CASSRLRGGAYEQYF.